This T cell receptor beta chain was obtained from a study of blood T cell repertoires in COVID-19. At the level of the study: Samples came from the United States, Italy and Spain, spanning acute and convalescent COVID-19. Nucleic acid was either cDNA or gDNA, and it came from T cells, B-cell-depleted T cells, or PBMCs.

Per the study methods: Quantification of nucleated cells was approximated via reference gene primer amplification. Generated by immunoSEQ multiplex PCR, the TCRdb table keeps only in-frame clones and is missing some. D and trimming come from the DNA, and the V and J calls and clone size come from that table. The data show 60,000 to 75,000 clones, with 80% to 85% seen just once and over 7.5% held by the top ten. This CDR3 spans 17 amino acids. J was trimmed by 0 bases and V by 0 bases; bases with no gene match: 7. Germline V gene data show CDR1 as SGHRS and CDR2 as YFSETQ. This clone was counted once. The source is a woman older than 75 with acute or convalescent COVID-19. The rearrangement links TRBV5-1 to TRBJ2-3, with 7 bases fitting TRBD2. The sample consisted of peripheral blood. For the CDR3, the DNA is TGCGCCAGCAGCTTGGCTGGCGGGGGAGCTAGCACAGATACGCAGTATTTT. As protein: CASSLAGGGASTDTQYF.